These 8 T cell receptor beta chains came from one sample sequenced in a study of T cell responses to AZD1222 COVID-19 vaccine. Some clones are missing from TCRdb's copy, which holds only in-frame ones; the method was immunoSEQ multiplex PCR. The sample carries over 75,000 clones, approximately 90% recorded once. The specimen comprised peripheral blood, sampled on day 0 of AZD1222 vaccination. The source of these receptors is an adult in good health.

The CDR3 DNA reads TGTGCCTGGAGTCTGGGGGGTCACTATGGCTACACCTTC. It encodes CAWSLGGHYGYTF. The chain combines TRBV30 with TRBJ1-2; possible D gene TRBD1, 5 bases. The length of the CDR3 is 13 residues. Germline V gene lookup returns CDR1 GTSNPN and CDR2 SVGIG (reference sequence). V was cut by 2 bases and J by 3 bases, with 10 bases left in between.

This chain links TRBV29-1 with TRBJ2-3; unclear D gene. Per the germline V gene, CDR1 is SQVTM and CDR2 is ANQGSEA. The CDR3 length is 14 residues. Deletions cut 6 bases from V and 2 bases from J, with 15 bases between. Written as DNA, the CDR3 is TGCAGCGTCCGAGGCTGGTCGGACACAGATACGCAGTATTTT. This gives the protein CSVRGWSDTDTQYF.

The chain employs TRBV7-2 and TRBJ1-5, with D possibly being TRBD1 (6 bases). The CDR3 has 14 residues. V gave up 6 bases and J gave up 3 bases, with 12 bases separating them. Per the germline V gene, CDR1 is SGHTA and CDR2 is FQGNSA. CDR3 DNA: TGTGCCAGCAGGGGGGGCGGGGCCAATCAGCCCCAGCATTTT. This gives the protein CASRGGGANQPQHF. The variable domain in full, with the rest retrieved from reference TRBV7-2 and TRBJ1-5, is GAGVSQSPSNKVTEKGKDVELRCDPISGHTALYWYRQSLGQGLEFLIYFQGNSAPDKSGLPSDRFSAERTGGSVSTLTIQRTQQEDSAVYLCASRGGGANQPQHFGDGTRLSIL.

This clone was observed once. The chain combines TRBV7-9 with TRBJ2-1; possibly TRBD1 for D (6 bases). Germline V gene lookup returns CDR1 SEHNR and CDR2 FQNEAQ (reference sequence). Trimming stripped 6 bases from V and 8 bases from J, with 23 bases between. The CDR3 is 16 amino acids. Here the CDR3 DNA reads TGTGCCAGCAGGCCTAACCCAGGGGCTGGTGGCGATGAGCAGTTCTTC. It specifies CASRPNPGAGGDEQFF.

This clone was recorded once. The gene calls are TRBV6-1 and TRBJ1-5; 7 bases align to TRBD1. The CDR3 covers 17 residues. From germline, CDR1 is MNHNS and CDR2 SASEGT. Trimming took 2 bases from V and 7 from J; bases not matched to a gene: 14. Here the CDR3 DNA reads TGTGCCAGCAGTGAACGTGGGACAGCAGAAAAGTTGCAGCCCCAGCATTTT. Its translation: CASSERGTAEKLQPQHF.

The V gene is TRBV6-2 or TRBV6-3, the J gene TRBJ2-7; D is unclear. V lost 4 bases and J lost 2, with 15 bases in between. The germline CDR1 and CDR2 sequences are MNHEY and SVGEGT. The CDR3 runs 15 residues. CDR3 DNA sequence: TGTGCCAGCAGTTCCGCCGGGCCCTCCGCCTACGAGCAGTACTTC. The encoded protein is CASSSAGPSAYEQYF.

The chain links TRBV28 to TRBJ1-5; TRBD1 agrees at 8 bases. Losses at the gene ends were 6 bases for V and 0 bases for J; bases not matched to a gene: 13. The germline V gene encodes CDR1 MDHEN and CDR2 SYDVKM. The length of the CDR3 is 18 residues. This CDR3 reads CASSQQGVWGYSNQPQHF. The DNA for the CDR3 is TGTGCCAGCAGCCAACAGGGGGTTTGGGGTTATAGCAATCAGCCCCAGCATTTT.

This rearrangement joins TRBV7-8 to TRBJ1-3; D possibly corresponds to TRBD1 (5 bases). Germline-derived CDR1 and CDR2 are SGHVS and FQNEAQ. The CDR3 loop spans 15 amino acids. Deletions cut 3 bases from V and 2 bases from J, with 11 bases between. The CDR3 sequence is CASSLQGSAGNTIYF. The DNA for the CDR3 is TGTGCCAGCAGCTTGCAGGGAAGCGCTGGAAACACCATATATTTT.